Below are 30 T cell receptor beta chains sequenced from a single sample in a study of spatial heterogeneity in lung cancer. As to time point: sample taken at primary tumor resection. Unsorted whole RNA of tumor, nontumor lung or frozen PBMC was sequenced. From the 5' RACE reads, TCRdb called clonotypes with MiXCR, one entry per CDR3 protein. Among tens of thousands of distinct CDR3 sequences listed, under 9% were seen once. The sample here was PBMCs, taken at surgery. The receptors were gathered from a male donor with early-stage non-small cell lung cancer.

This clonotype showed up just a few times. This rearrangement joins TRBV5-5 to TRBJ1-1, with D unclear. Trimming took off 1 base at V and 0 bases at J, with 7 bases between the two ends. This CDR3 has 14 amino acids. CDR1 is SGHKS, CDR2 YYEKEE, per germline (reference sequence). The CDR3 region is CASSLRLMNTEAFF. The CDR3 nucleotides read TGTGCCAGCAGCTTGCGCCTCATGAACACTGAAGCTTTCTTT.

This chain joins TRBV5-1 and TRBJ2-1; 10 bases fit TRBD2. CDR1 and CDR2 (germline): SGHRS, YFSETQ. The J segment lost 2 bases and the V segment lost 4 bases, leaving 6 bases of the junction unmatched. The CDR3 runs 16 residues. The CDR3 loop is CASSRLLAGAYNEQFF. CDR3 sequence (DNA): TGCGCCAGCAGCCGCCTCCTAGCGGGAGCCTACAATGAGCAGTTCTTC.

On this clonotype itself: A much larger clone differs from this one at a single base, so this may be a read error. J is TRBJ2-5 and V is TRBV9; no clear D. The germline CDR1 and CDR2 sequences are SGDLS and YYNGEE. The CDR3 has 13 residues. CDR3: CPSSVGATETQYF. The DNA of the CDR3 is TGTCCCAGCAGCGTAGGAGCTACAGAGACCCAGTACTTC.

This clonotype was detected a few times. This chain links TRBV12-3 or TRBV12-4 with TRBJ1-5; TRBD1 agrees at 7 bases. V trimming: 3 bases; J trimming: 0 bases; junction bases outside the gene matches: 5. The CDR3 is made up of 16 amino acids. CDR3 loop: CASSFGTEYSNQPQHF. In nucleotides, the CDR3 is TGTGCCAGCAGTTTTGGGACAGAATATAGCAATCAGCCCCAGCATTTT.

Many counts were recorded for this clonotype. The chain employs TRBV30 and TRBJ2-1; no clear D gene. Trimming took off 2 bases at V and 3 bases at J, with 8 bases between the two ends. The CDR3 is made up of 13 amino acids. The germline gives CDR1 GTSNPN, CDR2 SVGIG (reference sequence). The CDR3 spells CAWSPGLYNEQFF. CDR3 nucleotide sequence: TGTGCCTGGAGTCCGGGTCTCTACAATGAGCAGTTCTTC.

This clonotype was detected ten times or more. The V call is TRBV10-3, the J call TRBJ2-1; TRBD1 matches 8 bases. Germline values: CDR1 ENHRY, CDR2 SYGVKD. J was trimmed by 4 bases and V by 0 bases; bases with no gene match: 23. This CDR3 is 22 amino acids long. The CDR3 DNA reads TGTGCCATCAGTGAGTCTTCTCGACGGACAGGGAATTTGCGAGGGTCATACAATGAGCAGTTCTTC. Residues: CAISESSRRTGNLRGSYNEQFF.

This chain connects TRBV29-1 to TRBJ1-2, with a weak D call TRBD1 (5 bases). The CDR3 is made up of 12 amino acids. Trimming removed 7 bases at V and 2 bases at J, with 11 bases between. Germline-derived CDR1 and CDR2 are SQVTM and ANQGSEA. CDR3 nucleotide sequence: TGCAGCGCGCAACAGGACAACTATGGCTACACCTTC. As protein: CSAQQDNYGYTF.

This clonotype appeared many times. V is TRBV29-1 and J is TRBJ2-7; the match to TRBD1 covers 7 bases. CDR3 size: 12 residues. Germline CDR1 is SQVTM and CDR2 is ANQGSEA. Losses at the gene ends were 5 bases for V and 7 bases for J; bases not matched to a gene: 8. The CDR3 loop reads CSVRRGPWEQYF. The CDR3 DNA follows: TGCAGCGTTCGTAGGGGGCCTTGGGAGCAGTACTTC.

This clonotype was found many times. The genes are TRBV20-1 and TRBJ2-3, with D possibly matching TRBD2 (6 bases). This CDR3 comprises 13 residues. CDR1 is DFQATT and CDR2 is SNEGSKA in the germline V gene (reference sequence). V was trimmed by 3 bases and J by 11 bases, leaving 18 bases between them. This CDR3 reads CSASPLDGGGQYF. DNA for the CDR3: TGCAGTGCTAGCCCTTTGGACGGGGGAGGGCAGTATTTT.

This clonotype was seen a few times. The chain recombines TRBV7-9 with TRBJ2-1; TRBD2 aligns across 10 bases. Losses at the gene ends were 1 base for V and 7 bases for J; bases not matched to a gene: 7. Germline V gives CDR1 SEHNR, CDR2 FQNEAQ (reference sequence). The CDR3 length is 16 residues. The CDR3 DNA reads as TGTGCCAGCAGCTTAGGGGATAGCGGGAGGTGGAATGAGCAGTTCTTC. Protein sequence: CASSLGDSGRWNEQFF. Drawing the rest from reference TRBV7-9 and TRBJ2-1, the complete variable domain is DTGVSQNPRHKITKRGQNVTFRCDPISEHNRLYWYRQTLGQGPEFLTYFQNEAQLEKSRLLSDRFSAERPKGSFSTLEIQRTEQGDSAMYLCASSLGDSGRWNEQFFGPGTRLTVL.

The chain joins TRBV7-6 to TRBJ2-1; 10 positions agree with TRBD2. Germline lookup yields CDR1 SGHVS and CDR2 FNYEAQ. The J segment lost 4 bases and the V segment lost 5 bases, leaving 5 bases of the junction unmatched. This CDR3 is built from 15 residues. The CDR3 sequence: CASSHSSGSYNEQFF. DNA for the CDR3: TGTGCCAGCAGCCATTCTAGCGGGAGTTACAATGAGCAGTTCTTC.

The V gene is TRBV6-6, the J gene TRBJ1-5, with D possibly TRBD1 on 5 matching bases. The CDR3 is 18 amino acids. CDR1 is MNHNY and CDR2 is SVGAGI in the germline V gene (reference sequence). Trimming removed 0 bases from V and 5 bases from J, with 20 bases in between. CDR3 sequence (DNA): TGTGCCAGCAGTTACTCTTACCGTTCGGGGCCCATGGATCAGCCCCAGCATTTT. This codes for CASSYSYRSGPMDQPQHF.

This clonotype was seen a handful of times. The rearrangement links TRBV12-3 or TRBV12-4 to TRBJ2-1; D may be TRBD1 or TRBD2 (5 bases each). The CDR3 contains 13 residues. V gave up 7 bases and J gave up 0 bases, with 7 bases separating them. The DNA for the CDR3 is TGTGCCAGCAAGGGGAGCTCCTACAATGAGCAGTTCTTC. As protein: CASKGSSYNEQFF.

This clonotype has just a few counts. The CDR3 nucleotides are TGTGCCAGCAACCCCGAAAGCCAGGGCCAATCCCACGAGCAGTACTTC. Translating gives CASNPESQGQSHEQYF. The V gene is TRBV28, the J gene TRBJ2-7; D is possibly TRBD1 (5 bases). V lost 7 bases and J lost 5, with 24 bases in between. Germline V lookup: CDR1 MDHEN, CDR2 SYDVKM. This CDR3 comprises 16 residues.

This clonotype has at least ten counts. The chain carries TRBV29-1 and TRBJ2-2, with 9 bases lining up with TRBD1. Germline V CDR1 and CDR2: SQVTM, ANQGSEA. Losses at the gene ends were 4 bases for V and 6 bases for J; bases not matched to a gene: 0. CDR3 size: 12 residues. The DNA for the CDR3 is TGCAGCGTTGGACAGGGGGCCGGGGAGCTGTTTTTT. Translation: CSVGQGAGELFF.

The chain carries TRBV5-1 and TRBJ2-3; 7 positions agree with TRBD2. Germline loops: CDR1 SGHRS, CDR2 YFSETQ. CDR3 length: 17 amino acids. V shed 1 base, J shed 0 bases, and the junction held 8 bases outside the gene matches. This CDR3 is CASSLRLAELSTDTQYF. The CDR3 nucleotides are TGCGCCAGCAGCTTGCGCCTAGCGGAACTAAGCACAGATACGCAGTATTTT. Drawing the rest from reference TRBV5-1 and TRBJ2-3, the complete variable domain is KAGVTQTPRYLIKTRGQQVTLSCSPISGHRSVSWYQQTPGQGLQFLFEYFSETQRNKGNFPGRFSGRQFSNSRSEMNVSTLELGDSALYLCASSLRLAELSTDTQYFGPGTRLTVL.

The gene calls are TRBV24-1 and TRBJ2-2; D unclear. The V gene lost 6 bases and the J gene lost 6 bases, with 10 bases spanning the gap. CDR1 is KGHDR and CDR2 is SFDVKD in the germline V gene. This CDR3 contains 13 residues. CDR3 sequence (DNA): TGTGCCACCAGTCGAGGTGGGGCCGGGGAGCTGTTTTTT. Translating gives CATSRGGAGELFF.

This rearrangement joins TRBV10-3 to TRBJ1-5; D ambiguous. CDR1 ENHRY and CDR2 SYGVKD come from the germline V gene. V was shortened by 3 bases and J by 5 bases, with 11 bases between the two germline ends. The CDR3 covers 14 residues. The CDR3 DNA sequence: TGTGCCATCAGTGACGCTGGCCTCGATCAGCCCCAGCATTTT. As protein: CAISDAGLDQPQHF.

This clonotype came up a few times. V gene TRBV29-1 combines with J gene TRBJ2-3; D is possibly TRBD1 (6 bases). The CDR3 spans 12 residues. The germline CDR1 and CDR2 sequences are SQVTM and ANQGSEA. The germline V and J ends were trimmed by 6 bases and 2 bases, with 9 bases remaining between them. Here the CDR3 DNA reads TGCAGCGTCGGACAGAACACAGATACGCAGTATTTT. This translates into CSVGQNTDTQYF.

The chain has TRBV29-1 and TRBJ2-4; 9 bases are shared with TRBD2. This CDR3 has 16 amino acids. The germline V gene has CDR1 SQVTM and CDR2 ANQGSEA. Trimming at V came to 2 bases and at J to 3 bases, leaving 8 bases not matched to a gene. CDR3 sequence (DNA): TGCAGCGTTGAACGGGGCCTAGCGGGGAACAAAAACATTCAGTACTTC. This gives the protein CSVERGLAGNKNIQYF.

This clonotype was detected only a few times. This chain links TRBV6-6 with TRBJ1-2; 7 positions match TRBD1. V shed 4 bases and J 2 bases; nucleotides not matched to a gene: 13. The CDR3 covers 17 residues. Germline CDR1 is MNHNY and CDR2 is SVGAGI (reference sequence). In DNA form, the CDR3 reads TGTGCCAGCAGTTTGAGGCAGGGGGAGCTGGAGAACTATGGCTACACCTTC. It codes for CASSLRQGELENYGYTF.

This clonotype was detected ten times or more. The genes are TRBV18 and TRBJ2-7, with 10 positions matching TRBD1. Germline V gene sequence: CDR1 KGHSH, CDR2 LQKENI. The CDR3 has 14 residues. With 5 bases clipped from V and 9 bases from J, the junction kept 10 bases outside the gene matches. The CDR3 bases are TGTGCCAGCTCAGACCTCGGGACAGGGGACGGGCAGTACTTC. Translation: CASSDLGTGDGQYF.

The table lists this clonotype with a few counts. The rearrangement links TRBV5-1 to TRBJ2-2, with TRBD1 identical over 7 bases. Germline V gene lookup returns CDR1 SGHRS and CDR2 YFSETQ. The CDR3 totals 16 residues. After removal of 2 bases from V and 0 bases from J, the junction contained 4 bases not matched to a gene. The CDR3 protein is CASSFLGQTNTGELFF. The CDR3 region has the DNA TGCGCCAGCAGCTTCCTGGGACAGACGAACACCGGGGAGCTGTTTTTT.

This clonotype came up many times. The V gene is TRBV7-3, the J gene TRBJ2-2; 9 bases are shared with TRBD1. J was trimmed by 1 base and V by 5 bases; bases with no gene match: 5. This CDR3 spans 16 amino acids. Germline V lookup: CDR1 SGHTA, CDR2 FQGTGA. The chain's CDR3 is CASSTQGAMNTGELFF. CDR3 nucleotide sequence: TGTGCCAGCAGCACACAGGGGGCCATGAACACCGGGGAGCTGTTTTTT.

This clonotype was seen only a few times. The chain is built from TRBV10-3 and TRBJ2-1, with a weak D call TRBD1 (9 bases). The ends were cut back, 6 bases at V and 1 base at J, with 16 bases in the middle. The CDR3 runs to 16 residues. Germline V gene data show CDR1 as ENHRY and CDR2 as SYGVKD. The CDR3 loop is CAIRREGTGSYNEQFF. In DNA form, the CDR3 reads TGTGCCATCAGACGGGAGGGGACAGGGTCCTACAATGAGCAGTTCTTC.

In this sample, this clonotype turned up many times. The chain recombines TRBV5-1 with TRBJ2-3; D unclear. Between the trimmed V and J ends, which lost 3 bases and 5 bases, there was a span of 10 bases. Germline lookup yields CDR1 SGHRS and CDR2 YFSETQ. The CDR3 is made up of 13 amino acids. The CDR3 here is CASSSHWGDTQYF. For the CDR3, the DNA is TGCGCCAGCAGCTCCCATTGGGGAGATACGCAGTATTTT.

In its sample, this clonotype was seen a few times. This chain connects TRBV29-1 to TRBJ2-2, with TRBD2 as a possible D gene (6 bases). CDR3 length: 14 amino acids. Trimming took off 4 bases at V and 0 bases at J, with 9 bases between the two ends. Germline CDR1 reads SQVTM; CDR2 reads ANQGSEA. The CDR3 coding sequence is TGCAGCGTTGTCTCGGGGGCGAACACCGGGGAGCTGTTTTTT. It encodes CSVVSGANTGELFF.

This clonotype has only a few counts. The V gene is TRBV5-1, the J gene TRBJ2-6; D is perhaps TRBD1 (5 bases). The V and J ends lost 4 bases and 1 base respectively, with 9 bases between them. This CDR3 contains 15 residues. The germline V gene has CDR1 SGHRS and CDR2 YFSETQ. CDR3 in DNA: TGCGCCAGCAGCGTACAGGATTCTGGGGCCAACGTCCTGACTTTC. This sequence encodes CASSVQDSGANVLTF.

The V gene is TRBV6-5, the J gene TRBJ2-2; maybe TRBD2 (5 bases). Trimming removed 5 bases at V and 8 bases at J, with 12 bases between. From germline, CDR1 is MNHEY and CDR2 SVGAGI. The CDR3 sequence is 13 residues long. DNA of the CDR3: TGTGCCAGCAGTCGACCCGGAGGAGGGGAGCTGTTTTTT. Its translation: CASSRPGGGELFF.

The gene calls are TRBV2 and TRBJ2-7; D may be TRBD2 (5 bases). V lost 3 bases and J lost 11, with 11 bases in between. Germline-derived CDR1 and CDR2 are SNHLY and FYNNEI. CDR3 size: 11 residues. CDR3 protein: CASSEAGQKYF. The CDR3 DNA follows: TGTGCCAGCAGTGAGGCGGGCCAAAAGTACTTC. The full variable domain, completed using reference TRBV2 and TRBJ2-7, is EPEVTQTPSHQVTQMGQEVILRCVPISNHLYFYWYRQILGQKVEFLVSFYNNEISEKSEIFDDQFSVERPDGSNFTLKIRSTKLEDSAMYFCASSEAGQKYFGPGTRLTVT.